This T cell receptor (beta chain) emerged from a study of blood T cell repertoires in COVID-19. CDR1 and CDR2 (germline): SNHLY, FYNNEI. This CDR3 spans 13 amino acids. Between the trimmed V and J ends, which lost 10 bases and 0 bases, there was a span of 13 bases. Under the authors' procedure: Estimation of nucleated cell counts was performed using reference gene primer amplification. TCRdb keeps only in-frame clones here, not all; method: immunoSEQ multiplex PCR. V and J calls and clone size come straight from that table; D and trimming were deduced from the DNA. Counted here are 200,000 to 250,000 clones, approximately 88% occurring once; the ten biggest clones make up about 4%.

The source material was PBMCs or T cells enriched from blood (not recorded which). V is TRBV2 and J is TRBJ2-7, with a possible D match to TRBD2 (6 bases). This receptor was identified in a woman aged 25 to 39 who had been exposed to COVID-19. CDR3 bases: TGTGCCACTATGGACGGGAGCTCCTACGAGCAGTACTTC. Protein product: CATMDGSSYEQYF. Complete variable domain (other parts from reference TRBV2 and TRBJ2-7): EPEVTQTPSHQVTQMGQEVILRCVPISNHLYFYWYRQILGQKVEFLVSFYNNEISEKSEIFDDQFSVERPDGSNFTLKIRSTKLEDSAMYFCATMDGSSYEQYFGPGTRLTVT.